This passage covers 31 T cell receptor beta chains from one sample sequenced in a study of T cells in Graves' hyperthyroidism and ophthalmopathy. Amplified regions were TCR beta CDR3 sequences from RNA transcripts. The HTBI primer set drove a first-round RT-PCR of the TCR CDR3. TCRdb reanalysed the multiplex PCR reads using MiXCR and keeps one entry per CDR3 protein. The table shows about 400,000 distinct CDR3 sequences, with more than 12% occurring only once. Source material: blood. These receptors originate from a woman under 40 with Graves' hyperthyroidism.

Only a few counts were recorded for this clonotype. The V call is TRBV13, the J call TRBJ2-1, with D unresolved. The germline gives CDR1 PRHDT, CDR2 FYEKMQ (reference sequence). The CDR3 is made up of 15 amino acids. Trimming removed 4 bases at V and 5 bases at J, with 15 bases between. The CDR3: CASSSMGRRDNEQFF. The CDR3 DNA is TGTGCCAGCAGCTCGATGGGCAGGAGAGACAATGAGCAGTTCTTC.

The chain combines TRBV10-3 with TRBJ2-7; possible D gene TRBD1, 6 bases. The CDR3 sequence is 12 residues long. Germline V CDR1 and CDR2: ENHRY, SYGVKD. Trimming took off 3 bases at V and 7 bases at J, with 10 bases between the two ends. The CDR3 loop reads CAISEAGVEQYF. Here the CDR3 DNA reads TGTGCCATCAGTGAAGCAGGGGTAGAGCAGTACTTC.

This clonotype was counted only a few times. V usage is TRBV7-3 and J usage is TRBJ2-7; 9 bases are shared with TRBD2. The V and J ends lost 5 bases and 3 bases, in that order; junction bases with no gene match: 5. The CDR3 is 14 residues long. Germline V gene sequence: CDR1 SGHTA, CDR2 FQGTGA. The CDR3 nucleotides are TGTGCCAGCAGCCATAGCGGGAGAGGCTACGAGCAGTACTTC. Amino acid sequence: CASSHSGRGYEQYF.

This clonotype came up a few times. The chain employs TRBV7-9 and TRBJ2-2; D unclear. Germline V gene lookup returns CDR1 SEHNR and CDR2 FQNEAQ (reference sequence). V was cut by 5 bases and J by 8 bases, with 12 bases left in between. CDR3 length equals 13 residues. The chain's CDR3 is CASSLPGLGELFF. DNA for the CDR3: TGTGCCAGCAGCCTCCCGGGTTTAGGGGAGCTGTTTTTT. Supplemented by reference TRBV7-9 and TRBJ2-2, the full variable domain reads DTGVSQNPRHKITKRGQNVTFRCDPISEHNRLYWYRQTLGQGPEFLTYFQNEAQLEKSRLLSDRFSAERPKGSFSTLEIQRTEQGDSAMYLCASSLPGLGELFFGEGSRLTVL.

A few counts support this clonotype. The rearrangement uses TRBV24-1 and TRBJ1-4; D unclear. Trimming took 9 bases from V and 4 from J, leaving 11 bases between them. Germline V gene data show CDR1 as KGHDR and CDR2 as SFDVKD. The CDR3 is 13 residues long. The CDR3 nucleotides are TGTGCCACCCAGAGAAACCATAATGAAAAACTGTTTTTT. Protein sequence: CATQRNHNEKLFF.

A few counts support this clonotype. The chain has TRBV29-1 and TRBJ2-1; 13 bases map to TRBD2. Germline CDR1 reads SQVTM; CDR2 reads ANQGSEA. Losses at the gene ends were 7 bases for V and 7 bases for J; bases not matched to a gene: 1. The CDR3 has 12 residues. The CDR3 DNA reads TGCAGCGAACTAGCGGGAGGGAATGAGCAGTTCTTC. This gives the protein CSELAGGNEQFF.

This clonotype came up many times. This chain joins TRBV3-1 and TRBJ1-1; D is ambiguous. This CDR3 has 13 residues. Germline CDR1 reads LGHDT; CDR2 reads YNNKEL (reference sequence). Trimming shortened V by 4 bases and J by 2 bases, and 8 bases separated the two germline ends. Written as DNA, the CDR3 is TGTGCCAGCAGCCGTCCAGGTAACACTGAAGCTTTCTTT. This translates into CASSRPGNTEAFF.

This clonotype was counted ten times or more. CDR3 loop: CASSDQRGYTF. In nucleotides, the CDR3 is TGTGCCAGCAGTGACCAACGTGGCTACACCTTC. The chain carries TRBV27 and TRBJ1-2; D not resolved. CDR3 size: 11 residues. Germline assignment: CDR1 MNHEY and CDR2 SMNVEV (reference sequence). Trimming took off 5 bases at V and 7 bases at J, with 8 bases between the two ends.

Ten or more counts support this clonotype. V and J are TRBV9 and TRBJ2-7, with D possibly TRBD1 on 5 matching bases. CDR1 is SGDLS and CDR2 is YYNGEE in the germline V gene. This CDR3 comprises 16 residues. Trimming left V 3 bases short and J 1 base short, with 17 bases between. DNA for the CDR3: TGTGCCAGCAGCGCTCGATCAGGGATTCGGTCCTACGAGCAGTACTTC. This encodes CASSARSGIRSYEQYF.

This clonotype came up a few times. This chain links TRBV5-1 with TRBJ2-1; D gene unclear. Germline V gives CDR1 SGHRS, CDR2 YFSETQ. The CDR3 loop spans 14 amino acids. The V end was cut by 0 bases, the J end by 8 bases, with 12 bases between. For the CDR3, the DNA is TGCGCCAGCAGCTTGGGTCTAGAGAGCTATGAGCAGTTCTTC. It codes for CASSLGLESYEQFF.

The gene calls are TRBV7-9 and TRBJ2-4; a possible D gene is TRBD2 (6 bases). CDR3 length: 16 amino acids. V lost 4 bases, J lost 5 bases, and 18 bases lay in between. CDR1 SEHNR and CDR2 FQNEAQ come from the germline V gene (reference sequence). CDR3 residues: CASSSSRTDYENIQYF. The CDR3, as DNA: TGTGCCAGCAGCTCATCTAGGACGGACTATGAAAACATTCAGTACTTC.

This clonotype appeared many times. The chain is built from TRBV11-2 and TRBJ2-7; 10 nucleotides match TRBD2. The CDR3 runs 18 residues. Germline lookup yields CDR1 SGHAT and CDR2 FQNNGV. V was clipped by 0 bases and J by 0 bases; unmatched bases: 8. Here the CDR3 DNA reads TGTGCCAGCAGCTTAGATTACTGGGTAGCGGGGGGCTCCTACGAGCAGTACTTC. Amino acids: CASSLDYWVAGGSYEQYF.

This clonotype has at least ten counts. The rearrangement uses TRBV7-2 and TRBJ2-3; possible D gene TRBD2, 6 bases. From germline, CDR1 is SGHTA and CDR2 FQGNSA. V lost 5 bases, J lost 6 bases, and 27 bases lay in between. CDR3 length: 18 amino acids. The CDR3 nucleotides are TGTGCCAGCAGCCCCCTAGGCGGGACGCATAGGAGACCTGATACGCAGTATTTT. Translation: CASSPLGGTHRRPDTQYF.

The genes are TRBV30 and TRBJ1-5, with a tentative D call TRBD1 (5 bases). This CDR3 comprises 14 residues. V was clipped by 3 bases and J by 6 bases, with 15 bases between them. CDR1 is GTSNPN, CDR2 SVGIG, per germline (reference sequence). The CDR3 spells CAWSKPRESQPQHF. The CDR3, as DNA: TGTGCCTGGAGCAAACCCAGGGAAAGTCAGCCCCAGCATTTT. The whole variable domain, remainder taken from reference TRBV30 and TRBJ1-5, is SQTIHQWPATLVQPVGSPLSLECTVEGTSNPNLYWYRQAAGRGLQLLFYSVGIGQISSEVPQNLSASRPQDRQFILSSKKLLLSDSGFYLCAWSKPRESQPQHFGDGTRLSIL.

This clonotype was recorded many times. J is TRBJ1-1 and V is TRBV7-9; the match to TRBD1 covers 9 bases. The CDR3 extends over 16 amino acids. V was pared by 5 bases and J by 1 base, with 8 bases of the junction left unmatched. Germline V lookup: CDR1 SEHNR, CDR2 FQNEAQ (reference sequence). CDR3 DNA: TGTGCCAGCAGCCCGGCCGGGACAGGGCCGAACACTGAAGCTTTCTTT. Translation: CASSPAGTGPNTEAFF.

This clonotype has a count of ten or more. V and J are TRBV3-1 and TRBJ2-1; D is possibly TRBD2 (5 bases). CDR3 length: 15 amino acids. V was clipped by 6 bases and J by 2 bases, with 14 bases between them. CDR1 LGHDT and CDR2 YNNKEL come from the germline V gene (reference sequence). CDR3: CASSPTRGPYNEQFF. CDR3 DNA sequence: TGTGCCAGCAGTCCTACTAGAGGGCCCTACAATGAGCAGTTCTTC.

About this clonotype itself: Given a much more abundant clone one base away, this may be a read error. This chain connects TRBV7-6 to TRBJ2-1; 10 positions match TRBD2. Germline V gene lookup returns CDR1 SGHVS and CDR2 FNYEAQ. The J segment lost 0 bases and the V segment lost 4 bases, leaving 3 bases of the junction unmatched. This CDR3 is built from 16 residues. This chain's CDR3 is CASSSTSGISYNEQFF. The CDR3 bases are TGTGCCAGCAGCTCTACTAGCGGGATCTCCTACAATGAGCAGTTCTTC.

This clonotype was detected many times. The chain is built from TRBV5-4 and TRBJ2-3; possible D gene TRBD1, 6 bases. The CDR3 totals 15 residues. V was clipped by 3 bases and J by 4 bases, with 15 bases between them. Germline CDR1 SGHNT, CDR2 YYREEE (reference sequence). The CDR3 is CASSWDTPAADTQYF. CDR3 nucleotide sequence: TGTGCCAGCAGCTGGGACACGCCCGCGGCAGATACGCAGTATTTT.

A few counts support this clonotype. The V and J genes are TRBV5-1 and TRBJ2-2, with 11 nucleotides matching TRBD1. Germline V CDR1 and CDR2: SGHRS, YFSETQ. J lost 1 base, V lost 2 bases, and 13 bases had no gene match. The CDR3 is 20 residues long. The CDR3 protein is CASSFLPGQGARLNTGELFF. CDR3 DNA sequence: TGCGCCAGCAGCTTTCTACCCGGACAGGGGGCGCGTCTGAACACCGGGGAGCTGTTTTTT. The variable domain in full, completed from reference TRBV5-1 and TRBJ2-2, reads KAGVTQTPRYLIKTRGQQVTLSCSPISGHRSVSWYQQTPGQGLQFLFEYFSETQRNKGNFPGRFSGRQFSNSRSEMNVSTLELGDSALYLCASSFLPGQGARLNTGELFFGEGSRLTVL.

This clonotype has a count of ten or more. The V call is TRBV20-1, the J call TRBJ2-1; D is unresolved. The V end lost 3 bases, the J end lost 4 bases, and 10 bases lay between the germline ends. Germline V gene sequence: CDR1 DFQATT, CDR2 SNEGSKA (reference sequence). The CDR3 length is 13 residues. The CDR3: CSASLTAYNEQFF. CDR3 bases: TGCAGTGCTAGCCTTACCGCTTACAATGAGCAGTTCTTC.

This clonotype was picked up many times. CDR3 loop: CASSFAPSSYNEQFF. In DNA, the CDR3 is TGTGCCAGCAGTTTCGCCCCAAGCTCCTACAATGAGCAGTTCTTC. The rearrangement links TRBV12-3 or TRBV12-4 to TRBJ2-1, with D unclear. V lost 3 bases, J lost 0 bases, and 9 bases lay in between. CDR3 length: 15 residues.

This clonotype was counted ten times or more. The chain is built from TRBV6-5 and TRBJ1-1; TRBD1 is a possible D gene (5 bases). The CDR3 sequence is 13 residues long. Germline V CDR1 and CDR2: MNHEY, SVGAGI. Trimming pared 2 bases from V and 1 base from J, leaving 5 bases between. The CDR3 nucleotides read TGTGCCAGCAGTTACAGGGGGAACACTGAAGCTTTCTTT. Its protein is CASSYRGNTEAFF.

This clonotype showed up just a few times. This rearrangement joins TRBV12-3 or TRBV12-4 to TRBJ2-7; TRBD1 agrees at 10 bases. V shed 3 bases and J 7 bases; nucleotides not matched to a gene: 6. This CDR3 comprises 14 residues. The CDR3 is CASSFPGQGREQYF. The CDR3 DNA reads TGTGCCAGCAGTTTTCCGGGACAGGGGAGGGAGCAGTACTTC.

This clonotype was recorded a few times. V and J are TRBV19 and TRBJ2-1, with 10 nucleotides matching TRBD2. Trimming at V came to 0 bases and at J to 3 bases, leaving 8 bases not matched to a gene. Germline V gives CDR1 LNHDA, CDR2 SQIVND (reference sequence). The CDR3 sequence is 18 residues long. Here the CDR3 DNA reads TGTGCCAGTAGTATAGAGAGACCGGGACTAGCGTTCTACAATGAGCAGTTCTTC. Translation: CASSIERPGLAFYNEQFF.

This chain joins TRBV7-9 and TRBJ2-7; 7 bases agree with TRBD1. The germline CDR1 and CDR2 sequences are SEHNR and FQNEAQ (reference sequence). The CDR3 is 15 residues long. With 1 base clipped from V and 3 bases from J, the junction kept 6 bases outside the gene matches. CDR3 protein: CASSLGDRVNYEQYF. The DNA for the CDR3 is TGTGCCAGCAGCTTAGGTGACAGGGTAAACTACGAGCAGTACTTC.

This clonotype was detected many times. The rearrangement joins TRBV2 to TRBJ1-1, with TRBD1 matching over 11 bases. CDR1 is SNHLY, CDR2 FYNNEI, per germline. This CDR3 comprises 14 residues. The V gene end was trimmed by 4 bases and the J gene end by 4 bases; junction bases not matched to a gene: 2. This CDR3 is CASSGTGGLTEAFF. The CDR3 coding sequence is TGTGCCAGCAGTGGGACAGGGGGCCTCACTGAAGCTTTCTTT. Looking up the rest from reference TRBV2 and TRBJ1-1 gives the full variable domain: EPEVTQTPSHQVTQMGQEVILRCVPISNHLYFYWYRQILGQKVEFLVSFYNNEISEKSEIFDDQFSVERPDGSNFTLKIRSTKLEDSAMYFCASSGTGGLTEAFFGQGTRLTVV.

The chain couples TRBV7-9 to TRBJ2-2, with D possibly matching TRBD2 (5 bases). V was pared by 5 bases and J by 7 bases, with 11 bases between. The CDR3 spans 13 residues. The germline gives CDR1 SEHNR, CDR2 FQNEAQ (reference sequence). The CDR3 DNA reads TGTGCCAGCAGCCCGAGGGTCGGCGGGGAGCTGTTTTTT. Translating it yields CASSPRVGGELFF.

This chain uses TRBV7-8 with TRBJ2-1; a possible D gene is TRBD1 (5 bases). Germline CDR1 and CDR2: SGHVS and FQNEAQ. The CDR3 is 14 amino acids. Trimming removed 3 bases at V and 7 bases at J, with 13 bases between. The CDR3 spells CASSFFRVLNEQFF. The CDR3 DNA sequence: TGTGCCAGCAGCTTCTTCAGGGTTTTAAATGAGCAGTTCTTC.

This clonotype turned up a few times. The rearrangement uses TRBV2 and TRBJ2-5; D is ambiguous. The CDR3 length is 9 residues. V lost 10 bases to trimming and J lost 3 bases, with 3 bases between them. Germline assignment: CDR1 SNHLY and CDR2 FYNNEI. This CDR3 is CAIKETQYF. DNA for the CDR3: TGTGCCATAAAAGAGACCCAGTACTTC.

This clonotype appeared a few times. The V gene is TRBV6-1, the J gene TRBJ2-7, with 8 positions matching TRBD1. Germline trimming cut 6 bases from V and 6 bases from J; bases unmatched to any gene: 4. The CDR3 is 12 residues long. Germline CDR1 is MNHNS and CDR2 is SASEGT. CDR3 bases: TGTGCCAGCAGGAAAGACAGGGGCGAGCAGTACTTC. It encodes CASRKDRGEQYF.

This clonotype has at least ten counts. This chain connects TRBV12-3 or TRBV12-4 to TRBJ2-7; D is possibly TRBD1 (7 bases). Trimming removed 6 bases from V and 1 base from J, with 16 bases in between. This CDR3 comprises 15 residues. Here the CDR3 DNA reads TGTGCCAGCAGAGAGAGACAGGGACTTTCCTACGAGCAGTACTTC. Encoded protein: CASRERQGLSYEQYF.